One sample yielded the 31 T cell receptor beta chains listed below, sequenced in a study of blood T cells in healthy people across ages. The authors ran a second PCR of roughly 6 to 12 cycles using a sample-barcoded 5' primer and a J-beta primer mix. One entry per CDR3 protein, called by TCRdb with MiXCR from the 5' RACE reads. The sample yields around 750,000 distinct CDR3 sequences, 53% seen once. Material: blood. The receptors here all came from an elderly man in good health.

The chain links TRBV28 to TRBJ2-6, with D unresolved. The CDR3 loop spans 15 amino acids. CDR1 and CDR2 (germline): MDHEN, SYDVKM. The V end lost 3 bases, the J end lost 3 bases, and 9 bases lay between the germline ends. The chain's CDR3 is CASSFAGVGANVLTF. The CDR3 DNA reads as TGTGCCAGCAGTTTTGCTGGGGTTGGGGCCAACGTCCTGACTTTC.

In its sample, this clonotype was seen a few times. The chain employs TRBV29-1 and TRBJ2-1, with D tentatively TRBD1 or TRBD2 (7 bases each). This CDR3 is built from 14 residues. Germline V gene data show CDR1 as SQVTM and CDR2 as ANQGSEA. The CDR3 here is CSLRGGPSYNEQFF. In DNA, the CDR3 is TGCAGTCTCAGGGGGGGCCCCTCCTACAATGAGCAGTTCTTC.

The table lists this clonotype with a count of one. The gene calls are TRBV24-1 and TRBJ2-6, with a weak D call TRBD2 (7 bases). Germline CDR1 and CDR2: KGHDR and SFDVKD. Trimming shortened V by 12 bases and J by 3 bases, and 17 bases separated the two germline ends. The CDR3 runs 15 residues. CDR3 bases: TGTGCCGCTTCGGGGGGCACCTATGGGGCCAACGTCCTGACTTTC. It codes for CAASGGTYGANVLTF.

This chain uses TRBV7-3 with TRBJ2-6, with D perhaps TRBD1 or TRBD2 (5 bases each). The germline V gene encodes CDR1 SGHTA and CDR2 FQGTGA. This CDR3 region has 16 residues. Trimming cost V 5 bases and J 4 bases, with 15 bases left between them. CDR3 sequence (DNA): TGTGCCAGCAGCCCCAGGGACCTTGCGGGGGCCAACGTCCTGACTTTC. It codes for CASSPRDLAGANVLTF.

The CDR3 spells CASSQDPRSSYEQYF. In nucleotides, the CDR3 is TGCGCCAGCAGCCAAGATCCCCGCAGCTCCTACGAGCAGTACTTC. The rearrangement uses TRBV4-1 and TRBJ2-7, with no clear D. The CDR3 runs 15 residues. The V gene lost 0 bases and the J gene lost 0 bases, with 9 bases spanning the gap. Germline assignment: CDR1 MGHRA and CDR2 YSYEKL.

The chain combines TRBV20-1 with TRBJ2-1, with 16 bases identical to TRBD2. J was trimmed by 0 bases and V by 6 bases; bases with no gene match: 8. This CDR3 has 18 residues. In germline, CDR1 is DFQATT, CDR2 SNEGSKA (reference sequence). Written as DNA, the CDR3 is TGCAGTGCAGATGGGACTAGCGGGGGGGACTTCTCCTACAATGAGCAGTTCTTC. As protein: CSADGTSGGDFSYNEQFF.

The chain employs TRBV24-1 and TRBJ2-7; D unclear. The CDR3 loop spans 11 amino acids. Germline values: CDR1 KGHDR, CDR2 SFDVKD. V lost 5 bases, J lost 3 bases, and 4 bases lay in between. CDR3 sequence: CATSAFYEQYF. The CDR3 DNA follows: TGTGCCACCAGTGCCTTCTACGAGCAGTACTTC.

The chain couples TRBV6-6 to TRBJ2-7; 9 bases fit TRBD2. The CDR3 length is 17 residues. In germline, CDR1 is MNHNY, CDR2 SVGAGI (reference sequence). V shed 3 bases, J shed 1 base, and the junction held 10 bases outside the gene matches. DNA for the CDR3: TGTGCCAGCAGTTATGACGGCGGGAGGGCCGGTTCCTACGAGCAGTACTTC. It codes for CASSYDGGRAGSYEQYF.

The rearrangement uses TRBV5-6 and TRBJ2-6; D remains ambiguous. V was shortened by 1 base and J by 0 bases, with 14 bases between the two germline ends. CDR1 and CDR2 (germline): SGHDT, YYEEEE. This CDR3 spans 18 amino acids. CDR3 loop: CASSLRVSVYSGANVLTF. As DNA, the CDR3 is TGTGCCAGCAGCTTGCGGGTTTCGGTGTACTCTGGGGCCAACGTCCTGACTTTC.

The chain links TRBV12-3 or TRBV12-4 to TRBJ2-1, with 13 bases aligning to TRBD2. The CDR3 covers 15 residues. V was pared by 5 bases and J by 11 bases, with 9 bases of the junction left unmatched. The CDR3: CASSAPGTSGIQQFF. In DNA form, the CDR3 reads TGTGCCAGCAGTGCCCCCGGGACTAGCGGGATCCAGCAGTTCTTC.

The table lists this clonotype with a few counts. The chain recombines TRBV7-2 with TRBJ2-5, with TRBD2 identical over 11 bases. Germline CDR1 is SGHTA and CDR2 is FQGNSA. V was clipped by 11 bases and J by 7 bases; unmatched bases: 12. The CDR3 covers 14 residues. The CDR3 coding sequence is TGTGCCTGCGGTCCTCTAGCGGGAGGCGGGACCCAGTACTTC. Encoded protein: CACGPLAGGGTQYF.

This clonotype was counted only a few times. The DNA of the CDR3 is TGTGCCAGCAGTCTGGGACAGCTCAATCAGCCCCAGCATTTT. This encodes CASSLGQLNQPQHF. The chain combines TRBV6-1 with TRBJ1-5, with TRBD1 matching over 7 bases. J lost 3 bases, V lost 5 bases, and 4 bases had no gene match. The CDR3 contains 14 residues. Germline CDR1 is MNHNS and CDR2 is SASEGT.

The chain is built from TRBV5-1 and TRBJ2-5, with TRBD1 matching over 10 bases. The J call may not be correct, given that the DNA end is closer to TRBJ2-7. The germline V gene has CDR1 SGHRS and CDR2 YFSETQ. The CDR3 is 14 amino acids. CDR3 nucleotides: TGCGCCAGCGGACCCGGGACAGGGGTCCACGAGCAGTACTTC. Its protein is CASGPGTGVHEQYF.

This clonotype was counted only a few times. V is TRBV11-3 and J is TRBJ2-3, with a possible D match to TRBD1 (5 bases). V lost 4 bases, J lost 7 bases, and 12 bases lay in between. The V gene's germline CDR1 is SGHNT and CDR2 YENEEA. This CDR3 is built from 13 residues. The CDR3 region has the DNA TGTGCCAGCAGCTCCCAGGGTTTGAATACGCAGTATTTT. Protein sequence: CASSSQGLNTQYF.

This chain links TRBV29-1 with TRBJ2-7; 11 bases align to TRBD1. The CDR3 runs to 13 residues. The V gene end was trimmed by 4 bases and the J gene end by 3 bases; junction bases not matched to a gene: 2. Germline-derived CDR1 and CDR2 are SQVTM and ANQGSEA. Here the CDR3 DNA reads TGCAGCGTTGGGACAGGGGGCCTCTACGAGCAGTACTTC. Translation: CSVGTGGLYEQYF.

V and J are TRBV12-3 or TRBV12-4 and TRBJ2-1; the D call may be TRBD1 or TRBD2 (5 bases each). The DNA end is more similar to TRBJ2-7, so the J call may be wrong. There are 14 residues in the CDR3. CDR3: CASSRVGATYEQYF. CDR3 DNA: TGTGCCAGCAGTCGGGTCGGGGCAACCTACGAGCAGTACTTC.

A few counts support this clonotype. The gene calls are TRBV21-1 and TRBJ2-7; the D call of TRBD2 is as the table states it, not checked on the DNA. TRBV21-1 corresponds to a pseudogene. CDR3 size: 16 residues. The CDR3 nucleotides are TGTGCCAGCAGCAAAAAGCGCACAGTCCTCTCCTACGAGCAGTACTTC. Encoded protein: CASSKKRTVLSYEQYF.

The CDR3 reads CASRGSVEPQHF. CDR3 DNA sequence: TGTGCCAGCAGGGGATCTGTAGAGCCCCAGCATTTT. V and J are TRBV12-3 or TRBV12-4 and TRBJ1-5; D is unresolved. V was pared by 6 bases and J by 8 bases, with 11 bases between. This CDR3 is 12 amino acids long.

Details on this clonotype: A read error may account for a junction end that differs from germline. V usage is TRBV20-1 and J usage is TRBJ1-2, with 10 positions matching TRBD1. This CDR3 spans 14 amino acids. In germline, CDR1 is DFQATT, CDR2 SNEGSKA (reference sequence). The CDR3 DNA reads as TGCAGTGCCAGGCCGGACAGGGGGTTGTGGGGCTACATCTTC. This gives the protein CSARPDRGLWGYIF.

In this sample, this clonotype turned up a few times. The V call is TRBV7-6, the J call TRBJ2-3, with 9 positions matching TRBD2. The germline gives CDR1 SGHVS, CDR2 FNYEAQ. This CDR3 is built from 17 residues. The ends lost 2 bases at V and 4 bases at J; junction bases unmatched: 10. CDR3 sequence reads: CASSLKSAGGRSDTQYF. DNA for the CDR3: TGTGCCAGCAGCTTAAAATCGGCGGGAGGGCGCTCAGATACGCAGTATTTT.

J is TRBJ1-1 and V is TRBV5-1, with TRBD1 identical over 8 bases. Germline CDR1 and CDR2: SGHRS and YFSETQ. CDR3 size: 15 residues. V shed 4 bases, J shed 1 base, and the junction held 6 bases outside the gene matches. The CDR3 is CASSRFGTGNTEAFF. The CDR3 coding sequence is TGCGCCAGCAGCCGTTTTGGGACAGGGAACACTGAAGCTTTCTTT.

This clonotype was seen a few times. The chain is built from TRBV6-5 and TRBJ2-4, with D tentatively TRBD1 (6 bases). The J call may not be correct, given that the DNA end is closer to TRBJ2-7. The length of the CDR3 is 14 residues. Germline CDR1 MNHEY, CDR2 SVGAGI. The CDR3 nucleotides read TGTGCCAGCAGTTGGGGGACACCACAGGGCGAGCAGTACTTC. This gives the protein CASSWGTPQGEQYF.

This chain connects TRBV5-1 to TRBJ2-3; D gene ambiguous. The CDR3 runs to 15 residues. CDR1 SGHRS and CDR2 YFSETQ come from the germline V gene. The V gene lost 0 bases and the J gene lost 5 bases, with 13 bases spanning the gap. This CDR3 reads CASSLDRVERDTQYF. CDR3 sequence (DNA): TGCGCCAGCAGCTTGGATAGAGTAGAGAGAGATACGCAGTATTTT.

This clonotype appeared many times. This sequence joins TRBV5-6 and TRBJ2-3; TRBD1 matches 8 bases. The trim removed 4 bases at V and 9 bases at J, leaving 7 bases unmatched. This CDR3 is 13 amino acids long. CDR1 and CDR2 (germline): SGHDT, YYEEEE. CDR3 loop: CASSVPDRDTQYF. The CDR3 nucleotides read TGTGCCAGCAGCGTCCCGGACAGGGACACGCAGTATTTT.

This sequence joins TRBV7-9 and TRBJ1-1, with D tentatively TRBD1 (6 bases). The V end was cut by 1 base, the J end by 4 bases, with 10 bases between. The germline V gene encodes CDR1 SEHNR and CDR2 FQNEAQ (reference sequence). The CDR3 spans 14 residues. The CDR3 region has the DNA TGTGCCAGCAGCTTAGACAGGGTGGCCACTGAAGCTTTCTTT. It encodes CASSLDRVATEAFF. Variable domain in full (rest from reference TRBV7-9 and TRBJ1-1): DTGVSQNPRHKITKRGQNVTFRCDPISEHNRLYWYRQTLGQGPEFLTYFQNEAQLEKSRLLSDRFSAERPKGSFSTLEIQRTEQGDSAMYLCASSLDRVATEAFFGQGTRLTVV.

This chain links TRBV20-1 with TRBJ2-7, with a possible D match to TRBD2 (8 bases). CDR3 length: 15 amino acids. Germline-derived CDR1 and CDR2 are DFQATT and SNEGSKA (reference sequence). The V end was cut by 3 bases, the J end by 8 bases, with 23 bases between. The CDR3 DNA sequence: TGCAGTGCTAGTAGTCCGGGACAGACGGGGGGGAAGCAGTACTTC. Translated: CSASSPGQTGGKQYF.

The chain uses TRBV20-1 and TRBJ2-7; 8 positions agree with TRBD2. Trimming removed 5 bases from V and 3 bases from J; junction bases left unmatched: 6. The CDR3 extends over 13 amino acids. Looked up from germline, CDR1 is DFQATT and CDR2 is SNEGSKA (reference sequence). CDR3 in DNA: TGCAGTGCTCACCGGACTAGCAGCTACGAGCAGTACTTC. Residues: CSAHRTSSYEQYF.

This chain uses TRBV7-8 with TRBJ2-5; maybe TRBD2 (6 bases). V lost 7 bases and J 3 bases, leaving 18 bases between the germline ends. CDR3 size: 15 residues. Germline V gene lookup returns CDR1 SGHVS and CDR2 FQNEAQ. CDR3 bases: TGTGCCAGCAACAAGAGAAGGGAGCGGGAAGAGACCCAGTACTTC. This translates into CASNKRREREETQYF.

The genes are TRBV14 and TRBJ2-7; D not certain. The ends were cut back, 0 bases at V and 2 bases at J, with 5 bases in the middle. The germline CDR1 and CDR2 sequences are SGHDN and FVKESK. This CDR3 has 13 amino acids. The CDR3 nucleotides are TGTGCCAGCAGCCAAGATATGGCCTACGAGCAGTACTTC. Protein: CASSQDMAYEQYF.

This clonotype is a singleton in its sample. The rearrangement uses TRBV12-3 or TRBV12-4 and TRBJ2-1; 15 bases are a match to TRBD2. Unmatched junction bases numbered 13, after V lost 5 bases and J lost 8 bases. The CDR3 extends over 18 amino acids. The CDR3 loop reads CASSPPGLAGGRGYEQFF. CDR3 nucleotide sequence: TGTGCCAGCAGTCCCCCGGGACTAGCGGGAGGACGTGGCTATGAGCAGTTCTTC.

This clonotype occurred a few times. V usage is TRBV20-1 and J usage is TRBJ2-1, with TRBD1 identical over 9 bases. This CDR3 region has 16 residues. Per the germline V gene, CDR1 is DFQATT and CDR2 is SNEGSKA (reference sequence). Trimming at V came to 6 bases and at J to 2 bases, leaving 11 bases not matched to a gene. This CDR3 reads CSAPDRGTSAYNEQFF. The CDR3, as DNA: TGCAGTGCCCCCGACAGGGGGACATCGGCCTACAATGAGCAGTTCTTC.